Here is one TCR beta chain with its context. The target of this receptor is not known. Per-base quality was not reported, and no clone a single base away is much larger than it. The label giving this sample's treatment or condition can be read as: roughly 10-day PBMC culture with coronavirus spike peptide pools or control peptides (ViraFEST assay). The study used the ViraFEST assay, which expanded antigen-specific T cells with peptide pools and then identified expanded clonotypes by TCR sequencing. The absence of prior SARS-CoV-2 infection in healthy vaccine recipients was confirmed by negative nucleocapsid antibody tests before and after vaccination. PBMCs were cultured at approximately 2 million per well in IMDM supplemented with around 5% human AB serum and about 10 IU/ml IL-2, with approximately 9.5 ug/ml peptide pools added. On days 3 and 7, half of the culture medium was replaced with fresh IL-2-containing medium. Once the cells had been in culture for over 9 days, the EasySep CD4+ T cell isolation kit was used to isolate CD4+ T cells by negative selection. PBMCs were separated from whole blood using Ficoll-Paque Plus gradient centrifugation and then either used fresh or cryopreserved at -140C. Culture conditions were generally each tested in triplicate wells.

This sample was taken from a study of vaccination and CD4 T cells after COVID-19 (dated by TCRdb to 2022 to 2024). Context from the whole study: In the convalescent cohort there were six males and four females, among whom were two Hispanic individuals, seven Caucasians, two Asians and one multiracial person. Each participant got two doses of either the Pfizer-BioNTech BNT162b2 vaccine (n=8) or the Moderna mRNA-1273 vaccine (n=2). Post-COVID blood samples were collected from convalescent patients a median of about 92 days after diagnosis, with a range of about 30 to 161 days. Post-vaccine blood samples were obtained a median of approximately 70 days after the second vaccine dose, with a range of roughly 13 to 250 days. The cultures were stimulated with overlapping spike peptide pools from SARS-CoV-2 and from the common cold coronaviruses HCoV-NL63, HCoV-OC43 and HCoV-229E. In control cultures, a CEFX viral epitope pool was used as positive control, an HIV-1 Nef peptide pool was used as negative control, or no peptide was added. In ten to eleven COVID-19 convalescent patients and a few infection-naive healthy vaccine recipients, the spike-specific CD4+ TCR repertoire before mRNA vaccination was compared with the repertoire after mRNA vaccination.

Points the paper makes about the study in general: Among convalescent patients, a median about 86% of the SARS-CoV-2-reactive clones seen after vaccination appeared only after vaccination, which suggests priming specific to the vaccine. The number of convalescent patients in the study was relatively small, and the study did not examine early timepoints following natural infection. The median count of SARS-CoV-2-reactive clonotypes went up from around 21 after infection to 35 to 40 after vaccination, although the change was not significant. Of the vaccine-specific clones found in convalescent patients, nearly all (304 of 307) were mono-reactive for SARS-CoV-2 spike instead of being cross-reactive with common cold coronaviruses.

The library was generated by PCR. At the Johns Hopkins FTIC core, DNA from the cultured CD4+ T cells underwent TCR sequencing with the Oncomine TCR Beta short-read assay. The QIAamp micro DNA kit was used to extract genomic DNA from the cultured CD4+ T cells. Oncomine TCR Beta libraries made from cultured CD4+ T cells were pooled using unique dual indexes and sequenced on an Illumina iSeq 100. In the source study's methods: Non-productive sequences were removed, and CDR3s that did not start with C, did not end with F or W, or were shorter than 7 amino acids were discarded. The MANAFEST web application was used to identify antigen-specific clonotypes by comparing peptide-stimulated wells against reference wells and other culture wells. Positive clones required FDR below 0.05, an odds ratio above 5, and productive frequency above 0.1% in at least two of three replicate wells. Clonotypes that were significantly expanded in both SARS-CoV-2 spike wells and at least one common cold coronavirus spike condition were defined as cross-reactive. Similarity between CDR3 sequences was evaluated in R version 3.6.1 using Levenshtein distances (stringdist) and unrooted phylogenetic trees (ape). The public sequencing data were trimmed at Q25 with fastp and processed into clonotypes with MiXCR by TCRdb, which kept only in-frame beta chains. Under each unique CDR3 protein, matching rows form one entry showing the most common genes and DNA. The V and J calls reflect TCRdb's pipeline rather than the authors' work. The sample table holds some 9,600 distinct CDR3 sequences, of which around a quarter were seen once. In total, the top ten clones hold around 24% of the sample.

The TCR originated in a human donor who received a COVID-19 vaccine. The specimen was CD4+ T cells from blood, cultured in vitro, collected before SARS-CoV-2 vaccination.

The bases are TGCAGCGTTGAAGGAACCGGGACAGTCTATGGCTACACCTTC. This codes for CSVEGTGTVYGYTF. The chain joins TRBV29-1 to TRBJ1-2, with 7 bases in between that match TRBD1. V is pruned by 1 base and J by 4 bases, leaving 6 bases of the junction without a gene match. The CDR3, cysteine through phenylalanine, is 14 amino acids long. Only the CDR3 portion is preserved as DNA: 42 bases, with reading frame beginning at the first base. The CDR1 and CDR2 encoded by the germline V gene are SQVTM and ANQGSEA.